This T cell receptor (beta chain) emerged from a study of blood T cell repertoires in COVID-19. The assay was immunoSEQ multiplex PCR, and TCRdb's table has in-frame clones only and misses some. The profile shows 35,000 to 50,000 clones, 82% of them singletons. V lost 1 base, J lost 1 base, and 17 bases lay in between. Germline CDR1 SGHAT, CDR2 FQNNGV. The CDR3 length is 17 residues. The clonotype comes from a woman aged 70 to 79 with acute or convalescent COVID-19. The rearrangement joins TRBV11-2 to TRBJ2-7, with D possibly being TRBD1 (6 bases). The sequencing sample was made of peripheral blood. The CDR3 region has the DNA TGTGCCAGCAGCTTAGGCACTCCCTCGGGACAATCCTACGAGCAGTACTTC. Its protein product is CASSLGTPSGQSYEQYF.